These T cell receptor beta chains were read from a single sample in a study of T cell responses to AZD1222 COVID-19 vaccine. This table comes from immunoSEQ multiplex PCR, and its TCRdb copy is limited to in-frame clones, with some not included. The table has 65,000 to 85,000 clones, approximately 91% seen once; the top ten hold roughly 5.6%. Source: peripheral blood, taken on day 0 of AZD1222 vaccination. These receptor sequences come from an adult in good health. CDR3s include the opening cysteine and the closing phenylalanine or tryptophan. The D gene is left open where the match is weak. For some rows the clone size is stated as once, few or many, or as a class when expanded; others skip it.

V: TRBV30
size: .
J: TRBJ2-1
D: TRBD2
DNA: TGTGCCTGGAGGCAGACTAGCGGGGGCCCTTGGAATGAGCAGTTCTTC
CDR3: CAWRQTSGGPWNEQFF

V: TRBV6-6
size: once
J: TRBJ1-1
D: .
DNA: TGTGCCAGCAGTTACTCGGGGACTGTGAACACTGAAGCTTTCTTT
CDR3: CASSYSGTVNTEAFF

V: TRBV11-2
size: .
J: TRBJ1-6
D: TRBD1
DNA: TGTGCCAGCAGCTCTCCGACAGGGGTGGGTTCACCCCTCCACTTT
CDR3: CASSSPTGVGSPLHF

V: TRBV5-6
size: .
J: TRBJ2-6
D: TRBD1
DNA: TGTGCCAGCAGTAGGGACAGGGCTGGGGCCAACGTCCTGACTTTC
CDR3: CASSRDRAGANVLTF

V: TRBV6-5
size: .
J: TRBJ1-2
D: .
DNA: TGTGCCAGCAGTCCGGAGGGATACTATGGCTACACCTTC
CDR3: CASSPEGYYGYTF

V: TRBV5-1
size: .
J: TRBJ2-1
D: .
DNA: TGCGCCAGCAGCCTGGTAGGCGATGAGCAGTTCTTC
CDR3: CASSLVGDEQFF

V: TRBV5-6
size: .
J: TRBJ1-5
D: .
DNA: TGTGCCAGCAGCACCATAACAGGGATCAATCAGCCCCAGCATTTT
CDR3: CASSTITGINQPQHF

V: TRBV7-8
size: .
J: TRBJ2-7
D: TRBD1
DNA: TGTGCCAGCAGCCAGGGGACAGGGCTCTCCTACGAGCAGTACTTC
CDR3: CASSQGTGLSYEQYF

V: TRBV13
size: few
J: TRBJ2-2
D: .
DNA: TGTGCCAGCAGCTTAGGGGGTGCCGGGGAGCTGTTTTTT
CDR3: CASSLGGAGELFF

V: TRBV9
size: .
J: TRBJ1-6
D: .
DNA: TGTGCCAGCAGCGGAATAGGGGGGTTATCCTATAATTCACCCCTCCACTTT
CDR3: CASSGIGGLSYNSPLHF

V: TRBV6-5
size: .
J: TRBJ2-7
D: TRBD2
DNA: TGTGCCAGCAGTTACACTGGACTAGCGGGGACCTACGAGCAGTACTTC
CDR3: CASSYTGLAGTYEQYF

V: TRBV5-6
size: once
J: TRBJ1-4
D: .
DNA: TGTGCCAGCAGCTTGAACACAGTTAATGAAAAACTGTTTTTT
CDR3: CASSLNTVNEKLFF

V: TRBV7-8
size: .
J: TRBJ2-5
D: .
DNA: TGTGCCAGCAGCCCCCACCCTGGTCAGACCCAGTACTTC
CDR3: CASSPHPGQTQYF

V: TRBV7-2
size: once
J: TRBJ2-3
D: TRBD2
DNA: TGTGCCAGCAGCTCAGGAGCGGGGTGGCGTGATACGCAGTATTTT
CDR3: CASSSGAGWRDTQYF

V: TRBV4-1
size: .
J: TRBJ2-1
D: TRBD2
DNA: TGCGCCAGCAGCCACGCGGAGCGGGGGGGTTACAATGAGCAGTTCTTC
CDR3: CASSHAERGGYNEQFF

V: TRBV5-8
size: .
J: TRBJ1-4
D: .
DNA: TGTGCCAGCAGCTTGGAGGGGGGGGAAGGAGAAAAACTGTTTTTT
CDR3: CASSLEGGEGEKLFF

V: TRBV7-2
size: .
J: TRBJ2-3
D: TRBD2
DNA: TGTGCCAGCAGCTTGGGACTAGCGGGGGGCCACTCAGATACGCAGTATTTT
CDR3: CASSLGLAGGHSDTQYF

V: TRBV13
size: .
J: TRBJ2-2
D: .
DNA: TGTGCCAGCAGCTCAGGACTTTCCGGGGAGCTGTTTTTT
CDR3: CASSSGLSGELFF

V: TRBV28
size: .
J: TRBJ2-3
D: .
DNA: TGTGCCAGCAGTGGGGCTCCGCAGTATTTT
CDR3: CASSGAPQYF

V: TRBV10-2
size: .
J: TRBJ1-5
D: .
DNA: TGCGCCAGCAGTGAGTCGTCAGGGAGCAATCAGCCCCAGCATTTT
CDR3: CASSESSGSNQPQHF

V: TRBV9
size: .
J: TRBJ2-1
D: .
DNA: TGTGCCAGCAGCGCCAGAACTTCGGTGGGAGAGCAGTTCTTC
CDR3: CASSARTSVGEQFF

V: TRBV9
size: .
J: TRBJ2-1
D: .
DNA: TGTGCCAGCAGCCCAGAGGGGGTGTCGGGATACAATGAGCAGTTCTTC
CDR3: CASSPEGVSGYNEQFF

V: TRBV7-9
size: .
J: TRBJ1-5
D: .
DNA: TGTGCCAGCAGCTCGGGGGCTACGGGGCCCAATCAGCCCCAGCATTTT
CDR3: CASSSGATGPNQPQHF

V: TRBV4-1
size: once
J: TRBJ2-6
D: TRBD1
DNA: TGCGCCAGCAGCCAAGTGGTGGTCCAGGGGGTTTTCTCTGGGGCCAACGTCCTGACTTTC
CDR3: CASSQVVVQGVFSGANVLTF

V: TRBV19
size: .
J: TRBJ1-5
D: .
DNA: TGTGCCAGTAGTCAGCGGCAGGGTTTGGGTCAGCCCCAGCATTTT
CDR3: CASSQRQGLGQPQHF

V: TRBV7-9
size: .
J: TRBJ1-2
D: .
DNA: TGTGCCAGCAGCTCCTTAAGAACGTTCAGCTACACCTTC
CDR3: CASSSLRTFSYTF

V: TRBV5-8
size: .
J: TRBJ1-4
D: .
DNA: TGTGCCAGCAGCCCTCGTGCGGCAGCAAAACTGTTTTTT
CDR3: CASSPRAAAKLFF

V: TRBV6-1
size: once
J: TRBJ2-3
D: TRBD2
DNA: TGTGCCAGCAGTGGCCTACTAGCGGTAGGAGCAGATACGCAGTATTTT
CDR3: CASSGLLAVGADTQYF

V: TRBV28
size: .
J: TRBJ2-1
D: TRBD2
DNA: TGTGCCAGCAGTTTAATTAGCCTAGCGGGGGGGGTCCATGAGCAGTTCTTC
CDR3: CASSLISLAGGVHEQFF

V: TRBV6-2/TRBV6-3
size: .
J: TRBJ2-5
D: .
DNA: TGTGCCAGCAGTTACGGGCTAACCCAGTACTTC
CDR3: CASSYGLTQYF

V: TRBV11-2
size: .
J: TRBJ1-1
D: .
DNA: TGTGCCAGCAGCCCCCCGATCCTCATGAACACTGAAGCTTTCTTT
CDR3: CASSPPILMNTEAFF

V: TRBV28
size: .
J: TRBJ2-5
D: .
DNA: TGTGCCAGCATTGACGTCGGAGAGACCCAGTACTTC
CDR3: CASIDVGETQYF

V: TRBV24-1
size: .
J: TRBJ1-2
D: .
DNA: TGTGCCACCAGGGACACCAACTATGGCTACACCTTC
CDR3: CATRDTNYGYTF

V: TRBV6-5
size: .
J: TRBJ1-1
D: TRBD1
DNA: TGTGCCAGCGAACCACAGGGGAAGAACACTGAAGCTTTCTTT
CDR3: CASEPQGKNTEAFF

V: TRBV6-5
size: .
J: TRBJ1-1
D: TRBD1
DNA: TGTGCCAGCAGTTATAACTTCGACAGGGGGAGGGCTTTCTTT
CDR3: CASSYNFDRGRAFF

V: TRBV9
size: .
J: TRBJ1-6
D: TRBD1
DNA: TGTGCCAGCAGCGCCTTAGACAGGGCGAGTTCACCCCTCCACTTT
CDR3: CASSALDRASSPLHF

V: TRBV19
size: .
J: TRBJ2-1
D: .
DNA: TGTGCCAGTAGGCCGGGGCAGGAAGACAATGAGCAGTTCTTC
CDR3: CASRPGQEDNEQFF

V: TRBV15
size: .
J: TRBJ1-3
D: .
DNA: TGTGCCACCAGCAGAAGAGAGGGGGGAACTGGAAACACCATATATTTT
CDR3: CATSRREGGTGNTIYF

V: TRBV28
size: .
J: TRBJ1-1
D: .
DNA: TGTGCCAGCAGTAGGGTCGTGGGAAAGAACACTGAAGCTTTCTTT
CDR3: CASSRVVGKNTEAFF

V: TRBV30
size: few
J: TRBJ2-7
D: TRBD1
DNA: TGTGCCTGGAGTCGCCCGGGACAGGGGATCTACGAGCAGTACTTC
CDR3: CAWSRPGQGIYEQYF

V: TRBV4-1
size: .
J: TRBJ1-2
D: .
DNA: TGCGCCAGCAGCCAAGATGAGGGGGTCAGCTATGGCTACACCTTC
CDR3: CASSQDEGVSYGYTF

V: TRBV19
size: .
J: TRBJ1-6
D: .
DNA: TGTGCCAGTAGTTATACCGGGGGCGGTTCACCCCTCCACTTT
CDR3: CASSYTGGGSPLHF